The 17 T cell receptor beta chains presented below share a single source sample, sequenced in a study of T cells in Graves' hyperthyroidism and ophthalmopathy. Amplification yielded TCR beta CDR3 regions, with RNA transcripts as the source. The study used the HTBI primer set for a first-round RT-PCR of the TCR CDR3. TCRdb reanalysed the multiplex PCR reads using MiXCR and keeps one entry per CDR3 protein. Of around 400,000 distinct CDR3 sequences in the sample, approximately 25% were seen once. Sequenced: blood. The receptors shown here come from a man aged 50 or older with Graves' hyperthyroidism.

This clonotype has just a few counts. The genes are TRBV15 and TRBJ2-1; a possible D gene is TRBD2 (6 bases). Deletions cut 9 bases from V and 1 base from J, with 16 bases between. Germline values: CDR1 LNHNV, CDR2 YYDKDF (reference sequence). CDR3 length: 15 amino acids. The CDR3 DNA reads TGTGCCACGGCCATCGGGAGCTCTTCCTACAATGAGCAGTTCTTC. This codes for CATAIGSSSYNEQFF.

The chain carries TRBV7-3 and TRBJ2-5, with TRBD2 identical over 7 bases. CDR3 length: 17 amino acids. The germline CDR1 and CDR2 sequences are SGHTA and FQGTGA. J lost 1 base, V lost 1 base, and 9 bases had no gene match. CDR3 residues: CASSLRGGVGPQETQYF. CDR3 sequence (DNA): TGTGCCAGCAGCTTAAGGGGAGGGGTGGGGCCCCAAGAGACCCAGTACTTC.

The table lists this clonotype with many counts. The rearrangement joins TRBV28 to TRBJ1-1, with D perhaps TRBD1 (6 bases). This CDR3 is 13 amino acids long. Trimming removed 5 bases from V and 8 bases from J, with 15 bases in between. Germline-derived CDR1 and CDR2 are MDHEN and SYDVKM. The CDR3 DNA reads TGTGCCAGCAGTGACAGAGGGGGGATAGAAGCTTTCTTT. Translated, it gives CASSDRGGIEAFF.

The chain carries TRBV19 and TRBJ2-1, with TRBD2 matching over 14 bases. The CDR3 consists of 15 residues. Germline V lookup: CDR1 LNHDA, CDR2 SQIVND (reference sequence). V shed 3 bases, J shed 8 bases, and the junction held 3 bases outside the gene matches. CDR3 amino acids: CASSIGTSGSDEQFF. The CDR3, as DNA: TGTGCCAGTAGTATCGGGACTAGCGGGAGTGATGAGCAGTTCTTC.

The V and J genes are TRBV30 and TRBJ2-1, with 9 positions matching TRBD2. V gave up 4 bases and J gave up 7 bases; unmatched junction bases: 5. The CDR3 runs 13 residues. CDR1 and CDR2 (germline): GTSNPN, SVGIG (reference sequence). CDR3 region: CAWMGLAKNEQFF. CDR3 nucleotides: TGTGCCTGGATGGGACTAGCAAAGAATGAGCAGTTCTTC.

The rearrangement uses TRBV5-1 and TRBJ1-5, with no clear D. Between the trimmed V and J ends, which lost 0 bases and 7 bases, there was a span of 11 bases. The CDR3 contains 14 residues. CDR1 and CDR2 from the germline V gene are SGHRS and YFSETQ. The CDR3 region is CASSLETGGQPQHF. CDR3 sequence (DNA): TGCGCCAGCAGCTTGGAGACGGGCGGGCAGCCCCAGCATTTT.

The gene calls are TRBV5-1 and TRBJ2-1; D remains unclear. Trimming removed 3 bases from V and 6 bases from J, with 10 bases in between. Germline V CDR1 and CDR2: SGHRS, YFSETQ. This CDR3 is 13 amino acids long. CDR3 sequence: CASSSLAGNEQFF. Written as DNA, the CDR3 is TGCGCCAGCAGCTCTCTGGCTGGCAATGAGCAGTTCTTC. The variable domain in full, with the rest retrieved from reference TRBV5-1 and TRBJ2-1, is KAGVTQTPRYLIKTRGQQVTLSCSPISGHRSVSWYQQTPGQGLQFLFEYFSETQRNKGNFPGRFSGRQFSNSRSEMNVSTLELGDSALYLCASSSLAGNEQFFGPGTRLTVL.

This clonotype has a handful of counts. V and J are TRBV7-9 and TRBJ2-1, with 8 bases identical to TRBD2. This CDR3 is 17 amino acids long. CDR1 SEHNR and CDR2 FQNEAQ come from the germline V gene (reference sequence). The V gene end was trimmed by 4 bases and the J gene end by 0 bases; junction bases not matched to a gene: 8. The CDR3 here is CASSSLTSGSSYNEQFF. For the CDR3, the DNA is TGTGCCAGCAGCTCGTTAACTAGCGGAAGCTCCTACAATGAGCAGTTCTTC.

This clonotype was detected ten times or more. The chain employs TRBV27 and TRBJ2-3, with no clear D. V dropped 4 bases and J dropped 6 bases, with 8 bases sitting between them. This CDR3 spans 12 amino acids. Germline V gives CDR1 MNHEY, CDR2 SMNVEV (reference sequence). CDR3 nucleotide sequence: TGTGCCAGCAGTTCCACCTCGGATACGCAGTATTTT. Protein sequence: CASSSTSDTQYF.

This clonotype occurred a few times. The V call is TRBV5-1, the J call TRBJ1-4, with D possibly TRBD1 on 5 matching bases. CDR1 is SGHRS and CDR2 is YFSETQ in the germline V gene. The V end was cut by 3 bases, the J end by 3 bases, with 12 bases between. CDR3 size: 15 residues. The CDR3 region has the DNA TGCGCCAGCAGCTCAACAGGCTTATCTAATGAAAAACTGTTTTTT. As protein: CASSSTGLSNEKLFF.

The sample holds many counts of this clonotype. V gene TRBV6-1 combines with J gene TRBJ1-1; TRBD1 aligns across 9 bases. CDR1 is MNHNS and CDR2 is SASEGT in the germline V gene. Trimming removed 7 bases from V and 4 bases from J; junction bases left unmatched: 13. The CDR3 is made up of 16 amino acids. Here the CDR3 reads CASIDRTGALGTEAFF. In nucleotides, the CDR3 is TGTGCCAGCATTGACAGGACAGGGGCCCTGGGCACTGAAGCTTTCTTT.

V gene TRBV5-1 combines with J gene TRBJ2-1, with 13 bases aligning to TRBD2. This CDR3 comprises 16 residues. Germline CDR1 is SGHRS and CDR2 is YFSETQ. V lost 4 bases to trimming and J lost 4 bases; unmatched junction nucleotides: 5. DNA for the CDR3: TGCGCCAGCAGCGGCGGACTAGCGGGAGATTACAATGAGCAGTTCTTC. Amino acids: CASSGGLAGDYNEQFF.

The gene calls are TRBV6-1 and TRBJ1-4, with 7 bases matching TRBD1. The length of the CDR3 is 13 residues. With 8 bases clipped from V and 7 bases from J, the junction kept 7 bases outside the gene matches. In germline, CDR1 is MNHNS, CDR2 SASEGT. The DNA for the CDR3 is TGTGCCAGCTGCCCAGGGGGTGGTGAAAAACTGTTTTTT. As protein: CASCPGGGEKLFF.

There are many counts of this clonotype. This chain joins TRBV6-1 and TRBJ1-2; 11 nucleotides match TRBD1. CDR1 is MNHNS, CDR2 SASEGT, per germline. Germline trimming cut 3 bases from V and 3 bases from J; bases unmatched to any gene: 3. The CDR3 length is 15 residues. This CDR3 reads CASSEWTGGDYGYTF. CDR3 coding DNA: TGTGCCAGCAGTGAGTGGACAGGGGGCGACTATGGCTACACCTTC.

The CDR3 loop reads CSARWQGANEQFF. CDR3 nucleotide sequence: TGCAGTGCTAGGTGGCAGGGGGCAAATGAGCAGTTCTTC. The rearrangement uses TRBV20-1 and TRBJ2-1, with 8 bases lining up with TRBD1. This CDR3 is built from 13 residues. Looked up from germline, CDR1 is DFQATT and CDR2 is SNEGSKA (reference sequence). V shed 3 bases, J shed 7 bases, and the junction held 5 bases outside the gene matches.

Written as DNA, the CDR3 is TGTGCCAGCAGCTTAGTTGGTCTGCGGGAGGGCGGCGAGCAGTACTTC. It translates to CASSLVGLREGGEQYF. The chain combines TRBV7-9 with TRBJ2-7; 9 bases map to TRBD2. CDR3 length equals 16 residues. J lost 6 bases, V lost 1 base, and 10 bases had no gene match. Germline lookup yields CDR1 SEHNR and CDR2 FQNEAQ (reference sequence).

Here the CDR3 DNA reads TGTGCCAGCAGCTGGGACAGGGAAACAGATACGCAGTATTTT. Its translation: CASSWDRETDTQYF. The chain joins TRBV7-9 to TRBJ2-3, with 9 bases identical to TRBD1. Germline V gives CDR1 SEHNR, CDR2 FQNEAQ (reference sequence). The J segment lost 3 bases and the V segment lost 4 bases, leaving 2 bases of the junction unmatched. This CDR3 has 14 residues.